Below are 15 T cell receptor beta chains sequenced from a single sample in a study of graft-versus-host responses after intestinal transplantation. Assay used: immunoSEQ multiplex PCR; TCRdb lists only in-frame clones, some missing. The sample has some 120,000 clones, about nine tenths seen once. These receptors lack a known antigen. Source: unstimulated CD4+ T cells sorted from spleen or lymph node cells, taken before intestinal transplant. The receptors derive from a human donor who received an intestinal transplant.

CDR3 in DNA: TGTGCCAGCAGTGTTGACAGGGTCGCAGGAAACACCATATATTTT. This translates into CASSVDRVAGNTIYF. This chain connects TRBV6-1 to TRBJ1-3; 7 bases fit TRBD1. V shed 4 bases and J 4 bases; nucleotides not matched to a gene: 7. The CDR3 contains 15 residues. Germline CDR1 is MNHNS and CDR2 is SASEGT.

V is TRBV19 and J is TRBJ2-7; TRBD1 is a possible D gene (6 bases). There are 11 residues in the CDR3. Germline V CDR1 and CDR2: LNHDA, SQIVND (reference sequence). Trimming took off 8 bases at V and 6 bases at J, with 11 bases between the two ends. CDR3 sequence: CASQTGREQYF. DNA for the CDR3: TGTGCCAGTCAGACAGGACGCGAGCAGTACTTC.

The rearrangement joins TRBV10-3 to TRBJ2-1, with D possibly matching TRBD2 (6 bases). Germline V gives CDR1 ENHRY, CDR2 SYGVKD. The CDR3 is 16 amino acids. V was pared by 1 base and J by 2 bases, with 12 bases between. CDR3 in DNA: TGTGCCATCAGTGAGTGGAGCGGAGGGGCCTACAATGAGCAGTTCTTC. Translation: CAISEWSGGAYNEQFF.

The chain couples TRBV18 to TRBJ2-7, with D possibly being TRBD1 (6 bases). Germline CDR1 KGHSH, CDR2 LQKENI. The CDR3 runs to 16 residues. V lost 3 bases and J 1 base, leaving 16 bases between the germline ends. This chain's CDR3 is CASSPRGSGQSYEQYF. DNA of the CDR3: TGTGCCAGCTCACCGAGGGGATCGGGACAATCCTACGAGCAGTACTTC.

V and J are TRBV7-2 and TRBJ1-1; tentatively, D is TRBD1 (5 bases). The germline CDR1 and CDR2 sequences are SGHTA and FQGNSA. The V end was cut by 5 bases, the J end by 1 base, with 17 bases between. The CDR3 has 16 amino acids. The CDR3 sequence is CASSRGPGYGNTEAFF. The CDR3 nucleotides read TGTGCCAGCAGCCGAGGACCAGGGTATGGGAACACTGAAGCTTTCTTT.

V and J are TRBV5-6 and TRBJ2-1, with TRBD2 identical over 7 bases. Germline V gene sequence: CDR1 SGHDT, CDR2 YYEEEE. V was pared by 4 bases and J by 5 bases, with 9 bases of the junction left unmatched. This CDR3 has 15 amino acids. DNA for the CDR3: TGTGCCAGCAGCCAACGCGGGGGTTTTCACAATGAGCAGTTCTTC. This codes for CASSQRGGFHNEQFF.

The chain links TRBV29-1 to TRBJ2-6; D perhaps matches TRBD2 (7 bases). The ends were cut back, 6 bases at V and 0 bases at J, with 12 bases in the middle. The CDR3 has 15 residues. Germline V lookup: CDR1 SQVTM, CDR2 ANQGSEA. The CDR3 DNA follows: TGCAGCGTCGAGGGGGGGGCCTCTGGGGCCAACGTCCTGACTTTC. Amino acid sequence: CSVEGGASGANVLTF.

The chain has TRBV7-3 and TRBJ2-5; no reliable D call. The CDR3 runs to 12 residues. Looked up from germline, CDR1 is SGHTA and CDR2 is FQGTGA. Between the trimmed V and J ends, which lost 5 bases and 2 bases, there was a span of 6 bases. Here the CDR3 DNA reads TGTGCCAGCAGCCCCCCTCAAGAGACCCAGTACTTC. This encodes CASSPPQETQYF.

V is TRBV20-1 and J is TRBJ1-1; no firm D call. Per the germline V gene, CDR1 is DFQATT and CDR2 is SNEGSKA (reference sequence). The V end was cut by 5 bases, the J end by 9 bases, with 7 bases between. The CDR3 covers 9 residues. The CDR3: CSAGQKAFF. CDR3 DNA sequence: TGCAGTGCTGGTCAGAAAGCTTTCTTT.

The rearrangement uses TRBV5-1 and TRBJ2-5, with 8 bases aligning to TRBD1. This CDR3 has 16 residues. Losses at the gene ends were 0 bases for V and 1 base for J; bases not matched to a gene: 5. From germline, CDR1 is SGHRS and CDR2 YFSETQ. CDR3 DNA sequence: TGCGCCAGCAGCTTGGAACAGGGGGTGAGCCAAGAGACCCAGTACTTC. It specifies CASSLEQGVSQETQYF.

The CDR3 protein is CASSFGGATNEKLFF. CDR3 bases: TGTGCCAGCAGTTTTGGGGGGGCAACTAATGAAAAACTGTTTTTT. J is TRBJ1-4 and V is TRBV28; possible D gene TRBD1, 5 bases. Germline values: CDR1 MDHEN, CDR2 SYDVKM. CDR3 size: 15 residues. V lost 3 bases and J 0 bases, leaving 8 bases between the germline ends.

The CDR3 protein is CASSVAPGQGNEQFF. The CDR3 DNA follows: TGTGCCAGCAGCGTAGCCCCGGGACAGGGTAATGAGCAGTTCTTC. The chain recombines TRBV9 with TRBJ2-1, with TRBD1 identical over 9 bases. Looked up from germline, CDR1 is SGDLS and CDR2 is YYNGEE. The CDR3 is made up of 15 amino acids. The ends lost 0 bases at V and 7 bases at J; junction bases unmatched: 5.

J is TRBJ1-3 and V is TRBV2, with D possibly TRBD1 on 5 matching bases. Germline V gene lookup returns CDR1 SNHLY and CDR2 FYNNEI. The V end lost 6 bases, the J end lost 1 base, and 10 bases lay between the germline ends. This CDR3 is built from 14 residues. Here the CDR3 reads CASRPDRSGNTIYF. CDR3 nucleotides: TGTGCCAGCAGACCCGACAGATCTGGAAACACCATATATTTT. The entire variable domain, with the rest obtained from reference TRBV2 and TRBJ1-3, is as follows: EPEVTQTPSHQVTQMGQEVILRCVPISNHLYFYWYRQILGQKVEFLVSFYNNEISEKSEIFDDQFSVERPDGSNFTLKIRSTKLEDSAMYFCASRPDRSGNTIYFGEGSWLTVV.

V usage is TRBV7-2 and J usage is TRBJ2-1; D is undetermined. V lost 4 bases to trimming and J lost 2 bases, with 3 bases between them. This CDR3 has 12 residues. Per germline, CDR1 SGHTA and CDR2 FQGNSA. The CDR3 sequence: CASSSAYNEQFF. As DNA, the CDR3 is TGTGCCAGCAGCTCGGCCTACAATGAGCAGTTCTTC.

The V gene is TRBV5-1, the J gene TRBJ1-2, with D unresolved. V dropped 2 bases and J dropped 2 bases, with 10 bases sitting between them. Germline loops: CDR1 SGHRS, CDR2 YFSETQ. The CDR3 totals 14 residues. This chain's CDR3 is CASSFTALNYGYTF. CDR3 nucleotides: TGCGCCAGCAGCTTCACAGCCCTGAACTATGGCTACACCTTC.